The next 6 T cell receptor beta chains were all read from a single sample in a study of blood T cell repertoires in COVID-19. Only in-frame clones appear in the TCRdb table, and some are missing; sequencing was by immunoSEQ multiplex PCR. The table has under 150,000 clones, around 84% seen once. Sequenced sample: PBMCs or T cells enriched from blood (not recorded which). The receptors originated from a woman aged 45-60 years who had been exposed to COVID-19.

The V gene is TRBV5-1, the J gene TRBJ2-3; the match to TRBD1 covers 8 bases. This CDR3 contains 18 residues. Germline V gene sequence: CDR1 SGHRS, CDR2 YFSETQ. Trimming took 0 bases from V and 4 from J; bases not matched to a gene: 13. In DNA, the CDR3 is TGCGCCAGCAGCTTGGGCGGCAGGGGGCTTTTTTTCCCAGATACGCAGTATTTT. This encodes CASSLGGRGLFFPDTQYF. The full variable domain, its missing parts supplied by reference TRBV5-1 and TRBJ2-3, is KAGVTQTPRYLIKTRGQQVTLSCSPISGHRSVSWYQQTPGQGLQFLFEYFSETQRNKGNFPGRFSGRQFSNSRSEMNVSTLELGDSALYLCASSLGGRGLFFPDTQYFGPGTRLTVL.

This chain connects TRBV2 to TRBJ2-2, with 8 bases matching TRBD1. CDR3 size: 13 residues. The germline V gene has CDR1 SNHLY and CDR2 FYNNEI. J lost 4 bases, V lost 8 bases, and 3 bases had no gene match. The CDR3: CASAGGITGELFF. The CDR3 DNA reads TGTGCCAGCGCAGGGGGCATCACCGGGGAGCTGTTTTTT.

This clone has a count of ten or more. V and J are TRBV24-1 and TRBJ2-2; D is unresolved. The length of the CDR3 is 14 residues. V gave up 5 bases and J gave up 5 bases, with 11 bases separating them. CDR1 and CDR2 from the germline V gene are KGHDR and SFDVKD. The CDR3 region is CATSGTQETGELFF. For the CDR3, the DNA is TGTGCCACCAGTGGTACACAAGAAACCGGGGAGCTGTTTTTT.

The chain has TRBV7-2 and TRBJ2-7; TRBD2 aligns across 9 bases. V was pared by 6 bases and J by 3 bases, with 9 bases of the junction left unmatched. Per germline, CDR1 SGHTA and CDR2 FQGNSA. This CDR3 region has 15 residues. CDR3 protein: CASSSRGGVVYEQYF. CDR3 bases: TGTGCCAGCAGTTCGCGGGGGGGCGTCGTCTACGAGCAGTACTTC.

This chain uses TRBV12-5 with TRBJ2-1; D not resolved. V lost 4 bases to trimming and J lost 7 bases, with 5 bases between them. This CDR3 has 11 amino acids. Germline values: CDR1 LGHNT, CDR2 FRNRAP. This CDR3 reads CASGSRNEQFF. CDR3 bases: TGTGCTAGTGGTTCTAGGAATGAGCAGTTCTTC.

This sequence joins TRBV27 and TRBJ1-2; D unresolved. In germline, CDR1 is MNHEY, CDR2 SMNVEV (reference sequence). V was cut by 0 bases and J by 8 bases, with 16 bases left in between. CDR3 length: 15 residues. CDR3 sequence: CASSLSWASSQGYTF. CDR3 in DNA: TGTGCCAGCAGTTTATCGTGGGCCTCGAGTCAGGGCTACACCTTC.